The rows below give T cell receptor beta chains drawn from one sample of a study of vaccination effects on CD4 cells after COVID-19. No antigens are known for them. The protocol was immunoSEQ multiplex PCR, while the TCRdb copy is restricted to in-frame clones and leaves out a portion. The sample holds some 19,000 clones, over 65% seen once. The specimen comprised CD4+ T cells from PBMCs cultured with a peptide pool, sampled before COVID-19 vaccination. The source of these receptors is a human donor who had a prior SARS-CoV-2 infection. The CDR3 runs from the conserved cysteine through the conserved F or W. The order of the fields is J gene, D gene, clone size, V gene, CDR3 protein, CDR3 DNA. D genes are given only for firm matches. Not all rows give a size; the values are once, few, many and, for expanded clones, a class.

j_gene: TRBJ1-2; d_gene: NA; abundance: NA; v_gene: TRBV25-1; CDR3aa: CASRGTDGLRGYTF; CDR3nt: TGTGCCAGCAGGGGGACTGACGGGCTACGGGGCTACACCTTC
j_gene: TRBJ1-1; d_gene: NA; abundance: once; v_gene: TRBV11-3; CDR3aa: CASSIRTREGAFF; CDR3nt: TGTGCCAGCAGCATTCGGACCCGGGAGGGAGCTTTCTTT
j_gene: TRBJ2-3; d_gene: TRBD2; abundance: NA; v_gene: TRBV7-3; CDR3aa: CASSLGDDAGGITDTQYF; CDR3nt: TGTGCCAGCAGCTTGGGCGATGATGCGGGGGGAATCACAGATACGCAGTATTTT
j_gene: TRBJ1-2; d_gene: TRBD1; abundance: few; v_gene: TRBV30; CDR3aa: CAWERTGNYGYTF; CDR3nt: TGTGCCTGGGAGCGGACAGGAAACTATGGCTACACCTTC
j_gene: TRBJ2-3; d_gene: NA; abundance: NA; v_gene: TRBV19; CDR3aa: CASSIDRDGITDTQYF; CDR3nt: TGTGCCAGTAGTATAGACCGGGACGGTATCACAGATACGCAGTATTTT
j_gene: TRBJ1-6; d_gene: TRBD1; abundance: few; v_gene: TRBV2; CDR3aa: CASGIGTDYEFSPLHF; CDR3nt: TGTGCCAGCGGCATCGGGACAGATTACGAATTTTCACCCCTCCACTTT
j_gene: TRBJ2-5; d_gene: NA; abundance: NA; v_gene: TRBV6-6; CDR3aa: CASSKTGNPQETQYF; CDR3nt: TGTGCCAGCAGTAAGACGGGGAACCCTCAAGAGACCCAGTACTTC
j_gene: TRBJ2-5; d_gene: NA; abundance: few; v_gene: TRBV11-3; CDR3aa: CASSLDRAETQYF; CDR3nt: TGTGCCAGCAGCTTAGACAGAGCAGAGACCCAGTACTTC
j_gene: TRBJ2-7; d_gene: NA; abundance: NA; v_gene: TRBV6-5; CDR3aa: CASERQRTYEQYF; CDR3nt: TGTGCCAGTGAAAGACAGCGTACCTACGAGCAGTACTTC
j_gene: TRBJ1-2; d_gene: NA; abundance: NA; v_gene: TRBV28; CDR3aa: CASSTARDKAF; CDR3nt: TGTGCCAGCAGTACAGCCCGGGACAAAGCCTTC
j_gene: TRBJ1-1; d_gene: NA; abundance: NA; v_gene: TRBV20-1; CDR3aa: CSALLYTEAFF; CDR3nt: TGCAGTGCTCTACTATACACTGAAGCTTTCTTT
j_gene: TRBJ2-7; d_gene: TRBD2; abundance: NA; v_gene: TRBV6-5; CDR3aa: CASSYQGTSGPYEQYF; CDR3nt: TGTGCCAGCAGTTACCAGGGGACTAGCGGACCTTACGAGCAGTACTTC
j_gene: TRBJ2-1; d_gene: NA; abundance: NA; v_gene: TRBV7-7; CDR3aa: CASSFRLESYNEQFF; CDR3nt: TGTGCTAGCAGCTTTAGGTTGGAATCCTACAATGAGCAGTTCTTC
j_gene: TRBJ2-5; d_gene: NA; abundance: NA; v_gene: TRBV7-3; CDR3aa: CASSPMAGETQYF; CDR3nt: TGTGCCAGCAGCCCAATGGCGGGAGAGACCCAGTACTTC